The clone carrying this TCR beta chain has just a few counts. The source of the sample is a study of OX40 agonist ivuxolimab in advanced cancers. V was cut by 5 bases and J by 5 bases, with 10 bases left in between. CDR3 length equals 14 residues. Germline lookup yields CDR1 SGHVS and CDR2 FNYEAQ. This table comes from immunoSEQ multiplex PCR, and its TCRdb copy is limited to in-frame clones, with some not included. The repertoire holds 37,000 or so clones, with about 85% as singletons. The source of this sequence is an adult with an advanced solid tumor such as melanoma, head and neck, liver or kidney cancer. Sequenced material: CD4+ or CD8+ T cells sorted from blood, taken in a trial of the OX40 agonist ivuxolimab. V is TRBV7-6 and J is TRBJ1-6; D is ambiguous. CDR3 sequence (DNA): TGTGCCAGCAGCCTCGAGGGAAATAATTCACCCCTCCACTTT. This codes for CASSLEGNNSPLHF.